Shown below are 29 T cell receptor beta chains from a single sample sequenced in a study of glioma-infiltrating T cells after dendritic cell vaccination. Here immunoSEQ multiplex PCR was the method, and the copy in TCRdb shows in-frame clones only, minus some. The data hold roughly 100,000 clones, with approximately 81% observed a single time. The starting material was blood, obtained before dendritic cell vaccination. The source is a human donor with glioblastoma.

The chain employs TRBV5-1 and TRBJ2-3, with 10 bases that match TRBD1. This CDR3 spans 16 amino acids. Per the germline V gene, CDR1 is SGHRS and CDR2 is YFSETQ. Germline trimming cut 4 bases from V and 2 bases from J; bases unmatched to any gene: 7. For the CDR3, the DNA is TGCGCCAGCAGCGCCGGGACAGGGGCTATCACAGATACGCAGTATTTT. This gives the protein CASSAGTGAITDTQYF. The variable domain in full, with the rest retrieved from reference TRBV5-1 and TRBJ2-3, is KAGVTQTPRYLIKTRGQQVTLSCSPISGHRSVSWYQQTPGQGLQFLFEYFSETQRNKGNFPGRFSGRQFSNSRSEMNVSTLELGDSALYLCASSAGTGAITDTQYFGPGTRLTVL.

The gene calls are TRBV5-1 and TRBJ2-7, with TRBD2 matching 8 bases. The junction had 2 bases not matched to a gene; V was cut back by 3 bases and J by 0 bases. The CDR3 spans 14 residues. Germline loops: CDR1 SGHRS, CDR2 YFSETQ. CDR3 coding DNA: TGCGCCAGCAGCTACACTAGCGGCTCCTACGAGCAGTACTTC. Translating it yields CASSYTSGSYEQYF.

V gene TRBV5-1 combines with J gene TRBJ1-1; TRBD1 matches 8 bases. V shed 4 bases, J shed 0 bases, and the junction held 8 bases outside the gene matches. The CDR3 sequence is 16 residues long. The germline V gene has CDR1 SGHRS and CDR2 YFSETQ. DNA of the CDR3: TGCGCCAGCAGCCTTGGACAGGGCCTCATGAACACTGAAGCTTTCTTT. Translated, it gives CASSLGQGLMNTEAFF.

The chain carries TRBV13 and TRBJ1-2; tentative D call: TRBD1 (6 bases). The CDR3 covers 15 residues. The V gene's germline CDR1 is PRHDT and CDR2 FYEKMQ (reference sequence). V dropped 0 bases and J dropped 8 bases, with 16 bases sitting between them. The CDR3: CASSLGGQSLRGYTF. As DNA, the CDR3 is TGTGCCAGCAGCTTAGGTGGACAGAGCCTTCGCGGCTACACCTTC.

The chain has TRBV7-6 and TRBJ1-1, with 7 bases fitting TRBD1. Germline CDR1 SGHVS, CDR2 FNYEAQ. This CDR3 is 19 amino acids long. V dropped 2 bases and J dropped 0; count of bases not matched to a gene: 15. The CDR3 bases are TGTGCCAGCAGCTTAAAGCACACAGGGGTTCCTATCTTGAACACTGAAGCTTTCTTT. This sequence encodes CASSLKHTGVPILNTEAFF.

V gene TRBV25-1 combines with J gene TRBJ1-1; 7 positions match TRBD1. V dropped 2 bases and J dropped 7; count of bases not matched to a gene: 4. CDR3 length: 13 residues. Germline lookup yields CDR1 MGHDK and CDR2 SYGVNS. CDR3: CASSERGRDEAFF. CDR3 sequence (DNA): TGTGCCAGCAGTGAAAGGGGGCGGGATGAAGCTTTCTTT.

The chain has TRBV11-3 and TRBJ2-2, with D tentatively TRBD1 (5 bases). V was clipped by 5 bases and J by 6 bases, with 19 bases between them. The germline V gene encodes CDR1 SGHNT and CDR2 YENEEA. This CDR3 has 16 amino acids. CDR3 coding DNA: TGTGCCAGCAGCAGACGGGCCAGGGAAGGGGCCGGGGAGCTGTTTTTT. It codes for CASSRRAREGAGELFF.

V gene TRBV25-1 combines with J gene TRBJ1-1; 8 bases fit TRBD1. V was clipped by 3 bases and J by 1 base; unmatched bases: 10. The germline V gene has CDR1 MGHDK and CDR2 SYGVNS. This CDR3 is built from 17 residues. The CDR3 DNA follows: TGTGCCAGCAGTGAGCCCGGGACAGGTGAGGAGAACACTGAAGCTTTCTTT. Its protein is CASSEPGTGEENTEAFF.

This clone has just one count. The chain uses TRBV11-3 and TRBJ1-3; no clear D. Trimming left V 4 bases short and J 4 bases short, with 14 bases between. The CDR3 is made up of 15 amino acids. Germline assignment: CDR1 SGHNT and CDR2 YENEEA. The CDR3 spells CASSSPAGQGNTIYF. The CDR3, as DNA: TGTGCCAGCAGCTCTCCGGCTGGGCAGGGAAACACCATATATTTT.

The chain uses TRBV14 and TRBJ2-7, with D possibly being TRBD1 (6 bases). Germline CDR1 reads SGHDN; CDR2 reads FVKESK. V dropped 4 bases and J dropped 4 bases, with 11 bases sitting between them. The CDR3 covers 13 residues. The CDR3 coding sequence is TGTGCCAGCAGCCCATGGACAGTTTACGAGCAGTACTTC. It encodes CASSPWTVYEQYF. The full variable domain, its missing parts supplied by reference TRBV14 and TRBJ2-7, is EAGVTQFPSHSVIEKGQTVTLRCDPISGHDNLYWYRRVMGKEIKFLLHFVKESKQDESGMPNNRFLAERTGGTYSTLKVQPAELEDSGVYFCASSPWTVYEQYFGPGTRLTVT.

The genes are TRBV5-6 and TRBJ2-1; 7 bases match TRBD2. The CDR3 runs 16 residues. With V trimmed by 3 bases and J by 7 bases, 13 bases remained unmatched. Germline V gene sequence: CDR1 SGHDT, CDR2 YYEEEE. The CDR3 DNA reads TGTGCCAGCAGCTGGGCCGAAGCGGGGAAAAGAAATGAGCAGTTCTTC. Translation: CASSWAEAGKRNEQFF.

This rearrangement joins TRBV11-2 to TRBJ2-1; unclear D gene. Germline assignment: CDR1 SGHAT and CDR2 FQNNGV. Trimming left V 1 base short and J 10 bases short, with 8 bases between. The CDR3 extends over 12 amino acids. The CDR3 protein is CASSLVLSEQFF. CDR3 DNA: TGTGCCAGCAGCTTAGTGTTGTCGGAGCAGTTCTTC.

J is TRBJ2-1 and V is TRBV6-5; 8 nucleotides line up with TRBD2. The CDR3 runs 16 residues. In germline, CDR1 is MNHEY, CDR2 SVGAGI. The junction had 8 bases not matched to a gene; V was cut back by 2 bases and J by 5 bases. CDR3 bases: TGTGCCAGCAGTTACAGTTGGGGTAGCGGGGACAATGAGCAGTTCTTC. It codes for CASSYSWGSGDNEQFF.

This chain joins TRBV18 and TRBJ1-4, with D perhaps matching TRBD1 (5 bases). The CDR3 is 13 amino acids. Between the trimmed V and J ends, which lost 6 bases and 4 bases, there was a span of 9 bases. The germline V gene has CDR1 KGHSH and CDR2 LQKENI. As DNA, the CDR3 is TGTGCCAGCTCGTTCCAGGGTAATGAAAAACTGTTTTTT. Protein: CASSFQGNEKLFF.

This clone is a singleton in its sample. The gene calls are TRBV6-6 and TRBJ1-1; TRBD1 agrees at 7 bases. CDR1 MNHNY and CDR2 SVGAGI come from the germline V gene (reference sequence). The CDR3 runs 14 residues. J was trimmed by 2 bases and V by 4 bases; bases with no gene match: 4. CDR3 coding DNA: TGTGCCAGCAGTTGGACAGGAGAAAACACTGAAGCTTTCTTT. This translates into CASSWTGENTEAFF.

The gene calls are TRBV21-1 and TRBJ1-1. TRBV21-1 is annotated as a pseudogene. This CDR3 has 14 residues. As DNA, the CDR3 is TGTGCCAGCAGAACGATTCGAGGCGGCACTGAAGCTTTCTTT. It encodes CASRTIRGGTEAFF.

To note about this clone: The junction and the germline gene differ at one end; a read error may be behind it. The genes are TRBV5-1 and TRBJ1-1, with unresolved D. Germline V gene data show CDR1 as SGHRS and CDR2 as YFSETQ. There are 15 residues in the CDR3. The CDR3 nucleotides are TGTGCCAGCAGCTTAGACATGACACCCAACACTGAAGCTTTCTTT. Translation gives CASSLDMTPNTEAFF.

The CDR3 here is CASSGWVGDREQYF. For the CDR3, the DNA is TGTGCCAGCAGTGGTTGGGTGGGAGATCGCGAGCAGTACTTC. The V call is TRBV6-1, the J call TRBJ2-7, with TRBD2 as a possible D gene (5 bases). There are 14 residues in the CDR3. CDR1 and CDR2 from the germline V gene are MNHNS and SASEGT. Deletions cut 4 bases from V and 6 bases from J, with 16 bases between.

The DNA of the CDR3 is TGCGCCAGCAGGAAAGGACAGGGGACCACTAATGAAAAACTGTTTTTT. It encodes CASRKGQGTTNEKLFF. This chain connects TRBV5-1 to TRBJ1-4; the match to TRBD1 covers 9 bases. The CDR3 contains 16 residues. V trimming: 5 bases; J trimming: 2 bases; junction bases outside the gene matches: 7. From germline, CDR1 is SGHRS and CDR2 YFSETQ.

Note on this clone: Mismatch with germline at one junction end may stem from a read error. The CDR3 sequence is CASSSSDRAGYTF. DNA of the CDR3: TGTGCTAGCAGCTCCTCGGACAGGGCGGGCTACACCTTC. The chain combines TRBV7-7 with TRBJ1-2; the match to TRBD1 covers 8 bases. This CDR3 comprises 13 residues. The V gene's germline CDR1 is SSHAT and CDR2 FNYEAQ (reference sequence).

CDR3 nucleotides: TGTGCCAGCAGTGTCGACCTAGCGGGAGGGAATGAGCAGTTCTTC. As protein: CASSVDLAGGNEQFF. The chain has TRBV6-1 and TRBJ2-1, with 12 positions matching TRBD2. The CDR3 length is 15 residues. The J segment lost 7 bases and the V segment lost 4 bases, leaving 5 bases of the junction unmatched. Per the germline V gene, CDR1 is MNHNS and CDR2 is SASEGT.

The chain carries TRBV27 and TRBJ2-6; no clear D. V was shortened by 10 bases and J by 4 bases, with 11 bases between the two germline ends. Germline CDR1 and CDR2: MNHEY and SMNVEV (reference sequence). The CDR3 is 13 amino acids. In nucleotides, the CDR3 is TGTGCCACCTCGCTGGGCGGGGCCAACGTCCTGACTTTC. Translating gives CATSLGGANVLTF.

The genes are TRBV9 and TRBJ1-1, with 7 positions matching TRBD1. The CDR3 spans 16 residues. The germline CDR1 and CDR2 sequences are SGDLS and YYNGEE. V lost 3 bases to trimming and J lost 1 base; unmatched junction nucleotides: 9. In nucleotides, the CDR3 is TGTGCCAGCAGCGCCGGGCCGGGACAGAAGAACACTGAAGCTTTCTTT. It specifies CASSAGPGQKNTEAFF.

V is TRBV5-1 and J is TRBJ1-1; D remains unclear. V lost 4 bases and J 0 bases, leaving 16 bases between the germline ends. This CDR3 contains 16 residues. CDR1 is SGHRS, CDR2 YFSETQ, per germline. CDR3 in amino acids: CASSPSGTTMNTEAFF. For the CDR3, the DNA is TGCGCCAGCAGCCCCTCGGGAACCACTATGAACACTGAAGCTTTCTTT.

The CDR3 region is CASSLGQAMNTEAFF. CDR3 DNA: TGTGCCAGCAGCTTAGGGCAGGCAATGAACACTGAAGCTTTCTTT. The chain is built from TRBV7-9 and TRBJ1-1; D unresolved. The CDR3 is 15 amino acids. Trimming took off 1 base at V and 0 bases at J, with 9 bases between the two ends. The germline CDR1 and CDR2 sequences are SEHNR and FQNEAQ (reference sequence).

This clone was seen only once. V gene TRBV4-1 combines with J gene TRBJ2-1, with 9 bases aligning to TRBD2. The germline CDR1 and CDR2 sequences are MGHRA and YSYEKL. The CDR3 runs 15 residues. V trimming: 4 bases; J trimming: 14 bases; junction bases outside the gene matches: 15. The CDR3 bases are TGCGCCAGCAGCCCGATTGGGGGCGGGAGGGCCCGGAAGTTCTTC. Amino acids: CASSPIGGGRARKFF.

The V call is TRBV18, the J call TRBJ2-1; TRBD2 might be the D (5 bases). V lost 3 bases and J lost 9, with 12 bases in between. Per the germline V gene, CDR1 is KGHSH and CDR2 is LQKENI. The CDR3 extends over 13 amino acids. This chain's CDR3 is CASSPRTAAEQFF. CDR3 in DNA: TGTGCCAGCTCACCGAGAACAGCGGCTGAGCAGTTCTTC.

The chain joins TRBV25-1 to TRBJ1-5; D may be TRBD1 (6 bases). Germline loops: CDR1 MGHDK, CDR2 SYGVNS. The V gene lost 1 base and the J gene lost 2 bases, with 9 bases spanning the gap. The CDR3 runs 15 residues. The CDR3 reads CASSESGERNQPQHF. In DNA, the CDR3 is TGTGCCAGCAGTGAATCAGGGGAGCGCAATCAGCCCCAGCATTTT.

The V call is TRBV27, the J call TRBJ2-5; TRBD1 matches at 7 bases. The CDR3 spans 15 residues. Germline loops: CDR1 MNHEY, CDR2 SMNVEV (reference sequence). The V gene end was trimmed by 5 bases and the J gene end by 5 bases; junction bases not matched to a gene: 11. CDR3 DNA: TGTGCCAGCAGTAGAGACAGGGCCGGACGGGAGACCCAGTACTTC. Protein: CASSRDRAGRETQYF.